Sequencing of this T cell receptor (beta chain) was carried out in a study of blood T cell repertoires in COVID-19. Methods used by the authors: Amplification of reference gene primers provided the estimated nucleated cell counts. Some clones are missing from TCRdb's copy, which holds only in-frame ones; the method was immunoSEQ multiplex PCR. The V and J calls and clone size were taken over from that table, and D and trimming were inferred from the DNA. The sample lists under 250,000 clones; approximately 90% were seen once. The CDR3 runs 15 residues. Trimming took 4 bases from V and 6 from J, leaving 18 bases between them. Per germline, CDR1 SGHRS and CDR2 YFSETQ. Residents of 24 US areas, aged roughly 18 to 89 years, made up the participants. Participant-reported clinical history was the basis for cohort assignment.

Sequencing was performed on PBMCs or T cells enriched from blood (not recorded which). The rearrangement uses TRBV5-1 and TRBJ2-3; tentatively, D is TRBD2 (6 bases). The sequence was collected from a middle-aged man who had recovered from COVID-19. The CDR3 region has the DNA TGCGCCAGCAGCCCCGGAGGGATATCGGGCGATACGCAGTATTTT. It codes for CASSPGGISGDTQYF.